Listed below are T cell receptor beta chains from one sample, sequenced in a study of tumor-infiltrating lymphocytes in primary liver carcinoma. TCRdb re-derived calls from the multiplex PCR reads in MiXCR, one entry per CDR3 protein. The sample shows 40,000 or so distinct CDR3 sequences, around 80% of them seen only once. The sequenced sample consisted of tumor-adjacent normal liver tissue. These receptors were taken from a man between 35 and 55 years old with primary liver carcinoma and hepatitis B virus infection. Both conserved end residues are part of each CDR3. The order of the fields is D gene, clone size, J gene, V gene, CDR3 protein, CDR3 DNA. D genes are given only for firm matches. The listing skips clone size in some rows; elsewhere it reads once, few, many or a size class.

>TRBD2|NA|TRBJ2-1|TRBV5-4
CASSSQTSGRALEHFF
TGCGCCAGCAGCTCCCAAACTAGCGGGAGGGCTCTTGAGCATTTCTTC
>NA|NA|TRBJ2-1|TRBV4-1
CASNQAGLVSEHFF
TGCGCCAGCAACCAAGCGGGTTTAGTAAGTGAGCATTTCTTC
>NA|NA|TRBJ1-5|TRBV28
CASSLTRGTQSQHF
TGCGCCAGCAGTTTGACAAGGGGAACGCAGTCCCAGCATTTT
>NA|NA|TRBJ2-2|TRBV6-4
CASSTEGARELFF
TGTGCCAGCAGTACGGAAGGGGCAAGGGAGCTGTTTTTT
>TRBD1|NA|TRBJ2-3|TRBV20-1
CSARDIGQGFAQYF
TGCAGTGCTAGAGATATAGGACAGGGGTTTGCGCAGTATTTT
>TRBD2|many|TRBJ2-1|TRBV7-3
CASSLNLAGGPPYNEQFF
TGTGCCAGCAGCTTAAACCTAGCGGGAGGGCCTCCCTACAATGAGCAGTTCTTC
>TRBD2|NA|TRBJ2-3|TRBV6-5
CDSKPGLAGRDTRYF
TGTGACAGCAAGCCAGGACTAGCGGGAAGAGATACGCGGTATTTT
>NA|many|TRBJ2-7|TRBV21-1
CASSRDTSYEQYF
TGTGCCAGCAGCAGGGACACGTCCTACGAGCAGTACTTC
>NA|NA|TRBJ2-3|TRBV5-5
CASSLDGITYMQYF
TGTGCCAGCAGCTTGGATGGAATAACATATATGCAGTATTTT
>TRBD2|NA|TRBJ2-1|TRBV14
CVSSAVAGWVNNEQFF
TGTGTGAGCAGTGCCGTAGCGGGATGGGTAAACAATGAGCAATTCTTC